This passage covers 20 T cell receptor beta chains from one sample sequenced in a study of T cells after yellow fever vaccination. TCRdb reanalysed the 5' RACE reads using MiXCR and keeps one entry per CDR3 protein. This sample yields hundreds of thousands of distinct CDR3 sequences, of which roughly 8% are seen a single time; around 17% belongs to the top ten. The sequencing used PBMCs, collected roughly 46 days after the first yellow fever vaccination. The receptors were sampled from a young man who received the YFV17D yellow fever vaccine.

This clonotype turned up a few times. V gene TRBV7-8 combines with J gene TRBJ1-2; D gene ambiguous. Germline CDR1 reads SGHVS; CDR2 reads FQNEAQ. Deletions cut 4 bases from V and 6 bases from J, with 12 bases between. The CDR3 totals 13 residues. CDR3 loop: CASSSRTVDGYTF. As DNA, the CDR3 is TGTGCCAGCAGCTCCCGTACGGTGGATGGCTACACCTTC.

This clonotype occurred many times. The chain employs TRBV6-2 or TRBV6-3 and TRBJ1-5; D gene uncertain. This CDR3 has 13 amino acids. V lost 4 bases and J lost 3, with 7 bases in between. The V gene's germline CDR1 is MNHEY and CDR2 SVGEGT. The CDR3 protein is CASSSQPNQPQHF. The CDR3 bases are TGTGCCAGCAGTTCGCAGCCCAATCAGCCCCAGCATTTT.

This clonotype was detected many times. The chain uses TRBV2 and TRBJ2-5; weak D call: TRBD1 (6 bases). V was clipped by 7 bases and J by 2 bases, with 11 bases between them. The length of the CDR3 is 13 residues. CDR1 SNHLY and CDR2 FYNNEI come from the germline V gene. CDR3 DNA sequence: TGTGCCAGCAACCGACAGGAACAAGAGACCCAGTACTTC. It yields the protein CASNRQEQETQYF.

This clonotype was found a few times. CDR3 in DNA: TGTGCCAGCAGCCAATCGCGGACGGTTACTAACTATGGCTACACCTTC. As protein: CASSQSRTVTNYGYTF. This sequence joins TRBV7-9 and TRBJ1-2; D uncertain. The length of the CDR3 is 16 residues. Germline lookup yields CDR1 SEHNR and CDR2 FQNEAQ (reference sequence). V gave up 5 bases and J gave up 0 bases, with 16 bases separating them.

This clonotype appeared a few times. This chain connects TRBV20-1 to TRBJ2-1, with D possibly TRBD1 on 5 matching bases. From germline, CDR1 is DFQATT and CDR2 SNEGSKA (reference sequence). The CDR3 is 13 amino acids. Trimming took off 2 bases at V and 6 bases at J, with 11 bases between the two ends. The CDR3 nucleotides are TGCAGTGCTAGACGCAGGGTTAGCAATGAGCAGTTCTTC. Translating gives CSARRRVSNEQFF.

This clonotype was recorded a few times. This chain joins TRBV19 and TRBJ2-2; 7 bases line up with TRBD2. V was clipped by 4 bases and J by 4 bases; unmatched bases: 3. In germline, CDR1 is LNHDA, CDR2 SQIVND (reference sequence). This CDR3 spans 14 amino acids. The CDR3 here is CASSKRGVTGELFF. The CDR3 bases are TGTGCCAGTAGTAAGCGGGGCGTCACCGGGGAGCTGTTTTTT.

The gene calls are TRBV7-9 and TRBJ2-3; no definite D call. The germline V and J ends were trimmed by 4 bases and 0 bases, with 17 bases remaining between them. In germline, CDR1 is SEHNR, CDR2 FQNEAQ (reference sequence). The CDR3 has 17 residues. CDR3 DNA: TGTGCCAGCAGCTCGACCGCAGGATTTTCTAGCACAGATACGCAGTATTTT. Translated: CASSSTAGFSSTDTQYF.

This clonotype was observed a handful of times. This chain links TRBV29-1 with TRBJ2-7, with 7 bases lining up with TRBD1. CDR1 is SQVTM, CDR2 ANQGSEA, per germline. V dropped 7 bases and J dropped 4; count of bases not matched to a gene: 7. The CDR3 consists of 12 residues. CDR3 DNA: TGCAGCGCCCAGGGACAGAGATACGAGCAGTACTTC. Encoded protein: CSAQGQRYEQYF.

This clonotype was seen more than once but under ten times. The chain joins TRBV7-8 to TRBJ2-2; perhaps TRBD2 as D (6 bases). The germline CDR1 and CDR2 sequences are SGHVS and FQNEAQ. V was trimmed by 5 bases and J by 13 bases, leaving 17 bases between them. The CDR3 covers 13 residues. The CDR3 bases are TGTGCCAGCAGCCTGCTTGGGCGGGGTGGGCTGTTTTTT. Translating it yields CASSLLGRGGLFF. The variable domain in full, with the rest retrieved from reference TRBV7-8 and TRBJ2-2, is GAGVSQSPRYKVAKRGQDVALRCDPISGHVSLFWYQQALGQGPEFLTYFQNEAQLDKSGLPSDRFFAERPEGSVSTLKIQRTQQEDSAVYLCASSLLGRGGLFFGEGSRLTVL.

This chain joins TRBV4-2 and TRBJ2-1, with D maybe TRBD1 (8 bases). The V end lost 5 bases, the J end lost 4 bases, and 18 bases lay between the germline ends. This CDR3 region has 16 residues. CDR1 and CDR2 (germline): LGHNA, YNFKEQ. Here the CDR3 DNA reads TGTGCCAGCAGCTCGGCAACAGGGGGGGATTACAATGAGCAGTTCTTC. As protein: CASSSATGGDYNEQFF.

This clonotype was detected many times. This sequence joins TRBV4-3 and TRBJ2-2; TRBD1 aligns across 8 bases. Germline V gene lookup returns CDR1 LGHNA and CDR2 YSLEER. The CDR3 spans 18 residues. V lost 0 bases, J lost 1 base, and 7 bases stayed unmatched. CDR3 DNA: TGCGCCAGCAGCCAAGACCGACAGGGGCCGGTGAACACCGGGGAGCTGTTTTTT. Protein sequence: CASSQDRQGPVNTGELFF.

This clonotype was found many times. The chain recombines TRBV5-1 with TRBJ2-5; tentative D call: TRBD1 (6 bases). CDR1 and CDR2 (germline): SGHRS, YFSETQ. Deletions cut 1 base from V and 4 bases from J, with 8 bases between. The CDR3 sequence is 13 residues long. The CDR3 DNA follows: TGCGCCAGCAGCTTGAACAGGGTAGAGACCCAGTACTTC. Protein: CASSLNRVETQYF.

This clonotype was seen a handful of times. The chain is built from TRBV10-3 and TRBJ1-4; possible D gene TRBD1, 5 bases. V was cut by 0 bases and J by 4 bases, with 12 bases left in between. This CDR3 has 16 amino acids. The germline CDR1 and CDR2 sequences are ENHRY and SYGVKD. CDR3 loop: CAISESGQGRNEKLFF. The DNA for the CDR3 is TGTGCCATCAGTGAGTCCGGGCAGGGCCGTAATGAAAAACTGTTTTTT.

V is TRBV6-2 or TRBV6-3 and J is TRBJ1-1; 7 bases line up with TRBD1. The V gene's germline CDR1 is MNHEY and CDR2 SVGEGT. V shed 6 bases, J shed 6 bases, and the junction held 4 bases outside the gene matches. The CDR3 is 12 amino acids. CDR3 residues: CASRPGTAEAFF. The CDR3 nucleotides read TGTGCCAGCAGACCTGGGACAGCTGAAGCTTTCTTT.

This clonotype came up a few times. The chain uses TRBV7-2 and TRBJ1-5; D unresolved. CDR1 is SGHTA, CDR2 FQGNSA, per germline. Trimming cost V 3 bases and J 4 bases, with 7 bases left between them. This CDR3 spans 13 amino acids. The CDR3 loop is CASSFRANQPQHF. In DNA form, the CDR3 reads TGTGCCAGCAGCTTTCGGGCGAATCAGCCCCAGCATTTT.

This clonotype turned up a few times. The CDR3 loop reads CASSQVYGVGSDTQYF. The CDR3 bases are TGTGCCAGCAGCCAAGTCTACGGGGTTGGATCAGATACGCAGTATTTT. The chain has TRBV14 and TRBJ2-3; weak D call: TRBD2 (5 bases). CDR1 and CDR2 from the germline V gene are SGHDN and FVKESK. Between the trimmed V and J ends, which lost 1 base and 4 bases, there was a span of 15 bases. This CDR3 has 16 amino acids.

The CDR3 DNA reads TGTGCCAGTAGTATTTCCGCCCTAGCGGGGGGACGAGCTCAGTTCTTC. Translating gives CASSISALAGGRAQFF. The chain carries TRBV19 and TRBJ2-1; the match to TRBD2 covers 11 bases. The CDR3 is 16 residues long. V gave up 3 bases and J gave up 13 bases; unmatched junction bases: 14. Germline V gene lookup returns CDR1 LNHDA and CDR2 SQIVND (reference sequence).

This CDR3 reads CASSSSDRPRGSYNSPLHF. CDR3 nucleotide sequence: TGTGCCAGCAGCTCCTCTGACAGGCCAAGGGGGTCCTATAATTCACCCCTCCACTTT. The chain joins TRBV5-6 to TRBJ1-6; possible D gene TRBD1, 6 bases. This CDR3 comprises 19 residues. The V end lost 3 bases, the J end lost 1 base, and 20 bases lay between the germline ends. Germline V CDR1 and CDR2: SGHDT, YYEEEE.

The chain is built from TRBV14 and TRBJ2-1, with D perhaps matching TRBD1 or TRBD2 (6 bases each). This CDR3 spans 15 amino acids. Germline assignment: CDR1 SGHDN and CDR2 FVKESK. Trimming cost V 4 bases and J 5 bases, with 15 bases left between them. The CDR3 here is CASSLMGGADNEQFF. For the CDR3, the DNA is TGTGCCAGCAGCCTAATGGGGGGCGCGGACAATGAGCAGTTCTTC.

The chain employs TRBV10-3 and TRBJ1-5; 7 nucleotides line up with TRBD1. The V and J ends lost 3 bases and 6 bases, in that order; junction bases with no gene match: 5. The CDR3 covers 14 residues. Germline V gene lookup returns CDR1 ENHRY and CDR2 SYGVKD. CDR3 sequence: CAISDEGAGQPQHF. The CDR3 DNA sequence: TGTGCCATCAGTGATGAGGGGGCCGGTCAGCCCCAGCATTTT.